This TCR beta chain was obtained from a study of T-cell memory formation after mild COVID-19. The overall study: Across donors, TCR clusters were largely donor specific. Study-level results: Contracting CD4+ clones sat mainly in CM and EM; CD8+ in EMRA. CD4/CD8 balance characterized clones contracting day 15 to 85, and CD4+ skew characterized later expanders.

This clonotype was seen a few times. The target antigen is unknown. Researchers used 5'RACE with constant-segment primers to make TCR alpha and TCR beta cDNA libraries that carry sample barcodes and UMIs. Via MiXCR, TCRdb re-called the 5' RACE reads, giving one row per CDR3 protein. The data show around 310,000 distinct CDR3 sequences, about a sixth seen once. Looked up from germline, CDR1 is MNHNY and CDR2 is SVGAGI (reference sequence). The germline V and J ends were trimmed by 7 bases and 8 bases, with 21 bases remaining between them. The CDR3 is made up of 15 amino acids. The chain employs TRBV6-6 and TRBJ2-1; D ambiguous. This sequence was found in a man between 18 and 35 years old who had mild COVID-19 (a few samples of this study predate the infection). Cell type and time point are not known. The sample comprised PBMCs or a T cell subset sorted from them (not recorded which). CDR3 protein: CASTPTDVELDEQFF. The CDR3, as DNA: TGTGCCAGCACCCCAACGGACGTTGAGCTTGATGAGCAGTTCTTC.